Below, 19 T cell receptor beta chains from the same sample are listed, as sequenced in a study of tumor-infiltrating lymphocytes in primary liver carcinoma (dated by TCRdb to the late 2010s). Without any cell sorting, total RNA and DNA were extracted together from about 19-30 mg of bulk tissue using the AllPrep DNA/RNA mini kit. Sequencing used an Illumina HiSeq 2500. Starting from 450 to 500 ng total RNA, TCRbeta-specific cDNA was produced by reverse transcription with a constant-region primer and ProtoScript II reverse transcriptase. The TCRbeta libraries were prepared through three rounds of nested multiplex PCR following a slightly modified ARM-PCR procedure. Each of the first two PCR rounds ran for about 10 cycles and used multiplex TRBV1-TRBV30 forward primers together with a Cbeta reverse primer. TCRdb redid the processing of the public reads, applying fastp at Q25 and MiXCR, and retained in-frame beta chains. One record per CDR3 amino acid sequence lists the most common genes and DNA. This sample comprises about 30,000 distinct CDR3 sequences, 71% of them detected only once. About 31% of the sample is taken by the ten largest.

The source material was liver tumor tissue from sampling region 3. The cell subset or site label of this sample denotes: tumor region T3, left-lateral pole. The source is a woman aged 30 to 39 with primary liver carcinoma and hepatitis B virus infection.

This clonotype is labeled as medium-sized. The V gene is TRBV30, the J gene TRBJ2-5, with D uncertain. Germline CDR1 GTSNPN, CDR2 SVGIG (reference sequence). The CDR3 has 15 residues. Trimming pared 4 bases from V and 7 bases from J, leaving 22 bases between. CDR3 sequence reads: CAWKVLGAALGTQYF. The CDR3 DNA reads as TGTGCCTGGAAGGTCTTGGGCGCGGCCCTAGGGACCCAGTACTTC.

The chain employs TRBV10-3 and TRBJ1-1; D gene ambiguous. Germline V gene sequence: CDR1 ENHRY, CDR2 SYGVKD. The CDR3 contains 15 residues. Between the trimmed V and J ends, which lost 5 bases and 0 bases, there was a span of 13 bases. The CDR3 region is CAISTGVTMNTEAFF. The DNA of the CDR3 is TGTGCCATCAGTACCGGGGTAACCATGAACACTGAAGCTTTCTTT.

The rearrangement joins TRBV10-3 to TRBJ2-5; the D is unclear. The V end was cut by 11 bases, the J end by 2 bases, with 21 bases between. Germline V gene sequence: CDR1 ENHRY, CDR2 SYGVKD. The length of the CDR3 is 15 residues. The CDR3 sequence: CAASESATRQETQYF. In DNA form, the CDR3 reads TGTGCCGCCAGTGAATCGGCTACCAGACAAGAGACCCAGTACTTC.

This clonotype was observed a handful of times. The junction departs from germline at one end; a sequencing error may be responsible. V and J are TRBV12-3 or TRBV12-4 and TRBJ2-1, with 9 bases that match TRBD2. CDR3 size: 15 residues. The CDR3 sequence: CVSRYEREAPNEQFF. The CDR3 region has the DNA TGTGTCAGCAGATACGAGCGGGAGGCCCCCAATGAGCAGTTCTTC.

This clonotype was observed at least ten times. The gene calls are TRBV11-2 and TRBJ2-1, with 7 positions matching TRBD2. Germline assignment: CDR1 SGHAT and CDR2 FQNNGV. The CDR3 is made up of 15 amino acids. Trimming cost V 8 bases and J 0 bases; bases outside gene matches: 7. The CDR3 DNA sequence: TGTGCCAGCGAGCGGGGACCGAACTCCTACAATGAGCAGTTCTTC. Encoded protein: CASERGPNSYNEQFF. Variable domain in full (rest from reference TRBV11-2 and TRBJ2-1): EAGVAQSPRYKIIEKRQSVAFWCNPISGHATLYWYQQILGQGPKLLIQFQNNGVVDDSQLPKDRFSAERLKGVDSTLKIQPAKLEDSAVYLCASERGPNSYNEQFFGPGTRLTVL.

This clonotype has ten or more counts. The chain couples TRBV11-2 to TRBJ1-2; 7 nucleotides agree with TRBD1. The germline V gene has CDR1 SGHAT and CDR2 FQNNGV. This CDR3 has 12 amino acids. With 7 bases clipped from V and 8 bases from J, the junction kept 7 bases outside the gene matches. CDR3 protein: CASTQGGGGYTF. The CDR3 DNA is TGTGCCAGCACTCAGGGGGGTGGAGGCTACACCTTC.

A single count supports this clonotype. At one end, the junction sequence differs from germline, possibly due to a read error. The chain uses TRBV14 and TRBJ2-5; D possibly corresponds to TRBD2 (7 bases). The germline V gene has CDR1 SGHDN and CDR2 FVKESK. This CDR3 region has 14 residues. This CDR3 reads CTSSQGSGAGTQYF. The CDR3 nucleotides are TGTACCAGCAGCCAGGGGAGCGGGGCAGGGACCCAGTACTTC.

This clonotype was seen ten or more times. The chain employs TRBV11-1 and TRBJ2-1; 14 bases are shared with TRBD2. CDR1 SGHAT and CDR2 FQDESV come from the germline V gene (reference sequence). Unmatched junction bases numbered 8, after V lost 5 bases and J lost 5 bases. CDR3 length: 17 residues. Here the CDR3 DNA reads TGTGCCAGCAGCCTGGGACTAGCGGGAGAAGTTGACAATGAGCAGTTCTTC. Amino acids: CASSLGLAGEVDNEQFF.

In the case of this clonotype: One junction end disagrees with the germline gene, perhaps due to a read error. This chain uses TRBV4-3 with TRBJ2-1; TRBD2 matches 7 bases. CDR3 size: 16 residues. CDR1 is LGHNA and CDR2 is YSLEER in the germline V gene. The CDR3 coding sequence is TGTGCCAGCAGCCGAGATTGGGACTACGTCTACAATGAGCAGTTCTTC. Translation: CASSRDWDYVYNEQFF.

This clonotype was picked up many times. The chain carries TRBV11-2 and TRBJ2-1, with 7 nucleotides matching TRBD2. The CDR3 has 15 residues. V shed 3 bases, J shed 10 bases, and the junction held 12 bases outside the gene matches. Germline assignment: CDR1 SGHAT and CDR2 FQNNGV. The CDR3 is CASSLGREPGPEQFF. The CDR3 coding sequence is TGTGCCAGCAGCTTGGGGCGGGAGCCTGGCCCGGAGCAGTTCTTC.

This clonotype was recorded many times. The chain combines TRBV11-2 with TRBJ2-3; TRBD2 agrees at 11 bases. CDR3 length: 18 amino acids. V dropped 4 bases and J dropped 0; count of bases not matched to a gene: 9. Germline V gene data show CDR1 as SGHAT and CDR2 as FQNNGV. The CDR3 DNA reads TGTGCCAGCAGCTCGGAACTAGCGGGAGTTCTTAGCACAGATACGCAGTATTTT. Translated: CASSSELAGVLSTDTQYF.

The chain joins TRBV4-2 to TRBJ2-7; 8 positions match TRBD1. Germline V gene sequence: CDR1 LGHNA, CDR2 YNFKEQ. This CDR3 region has 18 residues. With V trimmed by 3 bases and J by 9 bases, 22 bases remained unmatched. The CDR3 is CASSQEHLVQGGPCGQYF. The CDR3 DNA follows: TGTGCCAGCAGCCAGGAACACCTAGTACAGGGGGGACCGTGCGGGCAGTACTTC.

For this clonotype: The germline gene is not matched at one end of the junction; a read error may be the cause. V and J are TRBV11-2 and TRBJ2-3; 7 bases line up with TRBD2. The CDR3 has 16 amino acids. The germline V gene encodes CDR1 SGHAT and CDR2 FQNNGV. CDR3 nucleotide sequence: TGTGCCAGCAGCTTAGATTGGGCGGGAGTCACAGATATGCAGTATTTT. This sequence encodes CASSLDWAGVTDMQYF.

On this clonotype itself: A read error may be the cause here, since a much bigger clone is one base away. The chain joins TRBV6-5 to TRBJ2-2; D remains ambiguous. V lost 4 bases and J lost 3, with 9 bases in between. Germline loops: CDR1 MNHEY, CDR2 SVGAGI. This CDR3 contains 14 residues. The CDR3 DNA follows: TGTGCCAGCAGTTTAACACCGGACACCGGGGAGCTGTTTTTT. Translated: CASSLTPDTGELFF.

This clonotype has more than one count but fewer than ten. Here the CDR3 omits its conserved ending phenylalanine or tryptophan, so a read error is the likely source. J is TRBJ2-2 and V is TRBV6-2 or TRBV6-3; 10 bases are a match to TRBD2. The CDR3 has 17 residues. The trim removed 5 bases at V and 6 bases at J, leaving 12 bases unmatched. Germline lookup yields CDR1 MNHEY and CDR2 SVGEGT. The CDR3 DNA reads as TGTGCCAGCAGTGGTCTTCCTAGCGGGAGAAACCCCGGGGAGCTGTTTTCT. It codes for CASSGLPSGRNPGELFS.

This clonotype appeared a single time. The CDR3 carries no conserved terminal phenylalanine or tryptophan, so it likely arises from a read error. The limits of the CDR3 on the DNA are not certain, so only TCRdb's listed CDR3 is given. This chain uses TRBV11-2 with TRBJ2-7; the listed D gene, TRBD1, was not tested against the DNA. The CDR3 has 17 residues if both end residues are counted. From germline, CDR1 is SGHAT and CDR2 FQNNGV. CDR3 protein: CASSIIGGGSWTYKEYL.

The chain has TRBV5-6 and TRBJ2-2; D uncertain. The germline V and J ends were trimmed by 0 bases and 10 bases, with 16 bases remaining between them. The CDR3 spans 15 residues. CDR1 is SGHDT and CDR2 is YYEEEE in the germline V gene. This chain's CDR3 is CASSLGPRVTLELFF. The CDR3 nucleotides read TGTGCCAGCAGCTTGGGACCCAGAGTCACCTTGGAGCTGTTTTTT.

This clonotype is a singleton in its sample. The germline gene is not matched at one end of the junction; a read error may be the cause. The V gene is TRBV4-3, the J gene TRBJ2-7; 7 bases agree with TRBD2. This CDR3 spans 18 amino acids. Germline V gives CDR1 LGHNA, CDR2 YSLEER. As DNA, the CDR3 is TGCGCCAGCAGACAAGCTGTGACGGGGGGTCACATTAGCTGCGAGAAGTACTTC. This translates into CASRQAVTGGHISCEKYF.

This clonotype is medium-sized within its sample. The chain combines TRBV12-3 or TRBV12-4 with TRBJ1-1; TRBD1 aligns across 8 bases. There are 14 residues in the CDR3. The junction had 6 bases not matched to a gene; V was cut back by 5 bases and J by 4 bases. CDR3 in DNA: TGTGCCAGCAGTATGACAGGGGCGTCCACTGAAGCTTTCTTT. Translated: CASSMTGASTEAFF.